These T cell receptor beta chains were read from a single sample in a study of blood T cells in healthy people across ages. In TCRdb, the 5' RACE reads were re-called with MiXCR into one record per CDR3 protein. Of around 900,000 distinct CDR3 sequences in the sample, 29% were seen once. Sequenced input: blood. These receptors were collected from a woman older than 75 in good health. The CDR3 runs from the conserved cysteine through the conserved F or W. A D gene is named only where the DNA matches it firmly. Clone size appears in some rows only: once, few, many, or a class for an expanded clone.

TRBV20-1	TRBJ1-5	few	-	CSAAPRRGGQPQHF	TGCAGTGCTGCACCTCGGCGGGGCGGTCAGCCCCAGCATTTT
TRBV7-2	TRBJ1-6	many	TRBD1	CASSSTGTNNSPLHF	TGTGCCAGCAGCTCGACAGGGACTAATAATTCACCCCTCCACTTT
TRBV5-4	TRBJ2-5	-	-	CASSSDPGPNEQYF	TGTGCCAGCAGCTCGGACCCTGGGCCTAATGAGCAGTACTTC
TRBV20-1	TRBJ1-1	few	-	CSARRSSNTEAFF	TGCAGTGCTAGAAGGTCGTCGAACACTGAAGCTTTCTTT
TRBV7-2	TRBJ2-2	-	-	CASSLDYRDGELFF	TGTGCCAGCAGCTTGGATTATCGGGACGGGGAGCTGTTTTTT
TRBV6-6	TRBJ1-2	-	-	CASSTTVNYGYTF	TGTGCCAGCAGTACGACCGTGAACTATGGCTACACCTTC
TRBV30	TRBJ2-5	-	-	CAWSVRKGLLPTETQYF	TGTGCCTGGAGTGTACGTAAAGGACTCCTACCAACAGAGACCCAGTACTTC
TRBV20-1	TRBJ2-5	-	-	CSARNLGQETQYF	TGCAGTGCCCGGAATCTAGGACAGGAGACCCAGTACTTC
TRBV4-3	TRBJ1-2	many	-	CASSQTAQSGSYTF	TGCGCCAGCAGCCAGACAGCCCAGTCTGGAAGCTACACCTTC
TRBV11-2	TRBJ2-7	many	TRBD1	CASSLNRDRTYEQYF	TGTGCCAGCAGCTTAAACCGGGACAGGACCTACGAGCAGTACTTC
TRBV7-2	TRBJ1-5	many	-	CASSLGQGQGQPQHF	TGTGCCAGCAGCTTAGGGCAGGGCCAAGGTCAGCCCCAGCATTTT
TRBV7-2	TRBJ1-2	-	TRBD1	CASRSPGQGNYGYTF	TGTGCCAGCAGGTCACCGGGACAGGGGAACTATGGCTACACCTTC
TRBV11-3	TRBJ2-5	-	-	CASSLREKGGQYF	TGTGCCAGCAGCCTCCGGGAAAAAGGAGGTCAGTACTTC
TRBV6-7	TRBJ2-3	many	-	CASSYSRGVQGTQYF	TGTGCCAGCAGTTACTCAAGGGGGGTTCAGGGTACGCAGTATTTT
TRBV4-3	TRBJ2-3	-	-	CASGQDRGRRSTDMQYF	TGCGCCAGCGGCCAAGATAGAGGGCGGCGGAGCACAGATATGCAGTATTTT
TRBV28	TRBJ2-5	-	-	CASSPIQGNQYNEQYF	TGCGCCAGCAGTCCGATACAGGGAAACCAATACAATGAGCAGTACTTC
TRBV20-1	TRBJ2-5	many	TRBD2	CSASLAGRQETQYF	TGCAGTGCTTCTCTAGCGGGGCGACAGGAGACCCAGTACTTC
TRBV5-1	TRBJ2-5	many	-	CASSWRGDQETQYF	TGCGCCAGCAGCTGGAGGGGGGACCAAGAGACCCAGTACTTC
TRBV4-1	TRBJ1-2	few	-	CASSQLSGYGYTF	TGCGCCAGCAGCCAACTCTCTGGTTATGGCTACACCTTC
TRBV20-1	TRBJ2-2	-	TRBD1	CSAAQGAQTGELFF	TGCAGTGCCGCACAGGGGGCCCAAACCGGGGAGCTGTTTTTT
TRBV6-1	TRBJ2-5	-	TRBD1	CASTRSLDRAETQYF	TGTGCCAGCACCCGGTCCCTAGACAGGGCGGAGACCCAGTACTTC
TRBV12-3/TRBV12-4	TRBJ1-4	many	-	CASSRWSEKLFF	TGTGCCAGCAGCCGCTGGAGTGAAAAACTGTTTTTT
TRBV6-1	TRBJ1-2	-	-	CASTPGRMYGYTF	TGTGCCAGCACTCCGGGACGGATGTATGGCTACACCTTC
TRBV20-1	TRBJ2-7	many	-	CSAHEAATYEQYF	TGCAGTGCGCACGAAGCAGCTACCTACGAGCAGTACTTC
TRBV12-3/TRBV12-4	TRBJ2-7	many	-	CASSFGGEWAYEQYF	TGTGCCAGCAGTTTTGGGGGAGAGTGGGCCTACGAGCAGTACTTC
TRBV30	TRBJ2-7	-	-	CAWSSGQLRYNEQYF	TGTGCCTGGAGTTCGGGGCAGCTAAGATACAATGAGCAGTACTTC
TRBV28	TRBJ2-3	-	TRBD1	CASSFAGGEMSTQYF	TGTGCCAGCAGTTTTGCAGGGGGCGAAATGAGTACGCAGTATTTT
TRBV11-2	TRBJ1-5	-	-	CASSLGTLGPRSNQPQHF	TGTGCCAGCAGCTTAGGGACCCTCGGACCGCGTAGCAATCAGCCCCAGCATTTT
TRBV6-6	TRBJ2-7	many	TRBD1	CASSYGTVNYEQYF	TGTGCCAGCAGTTACGGGACAGTCAACTACGAGCAGTACTTC